Listed below are T cell receptor beta chains from one sample, sequenced in a study of early T cells in non-severe SARS-CoV-2 infection. TCRdb independently ran MiXCR on the 5' RACE reads; one entry per CDR3 protein. The table has 100,000 to 150,000 distinct CDR3 sequences, about 15% seen once. Material: whole blood. Receptors were obtained from an adult who was a healthcare worker with PCR-confirmed SARS-CoV-2 infection or an uninfected control (not recorded which). The CDR3 runs from the conserved cysteine through the conserved F or W. D genes are given only for firm matches. Rows give clone size only sometimes, using once, few, many, or a class for an expanded clone.

- few TRBJ1-6 TRBV11-2 CASSFSRGKRNSPLHF TGTGCCAGCAGCTTTAGCAGGGGAAAGAGGAATTCACCCCTCCACTTT
- few TRBJ2-7 TRBV6-5 CASSYSPSAQGYEQYF TGTGCCAGCAGTTACTCCCCAAGCGCCCAGGGCTACGAGCAGTACTTC
- - TRBJ1-2 TRBV11-2 CASSLGTPNYGYTF TGTGCCAGCAGCTTAGGGACACCAAACTATGGCTACACCTTC
TRBD2 - TRBJ2-2 TRBV11-2 CASSARTSGNTGELFF TGTGCCAGCAGCGCTAGGACTAGCGGCAACACCGGGGAGCTGTTTTTT
- - TRBJ2-1 TRBV3-1 CASSQSELNNEQFF TGTGCCAGCAGCCAATCAGAACTAAATAATGAGCAGTTCTTC
- - TRBJ1-1 TRBV6-1 CASSEGDYGSKGFF TGTGCCAGCAGTGAAGGCGACTACGGCAGCAAAGGTTTCTTT
- few TRBJ1-2 TRBV5-4 CASRKPGAGYGYTF TGTGCCAGCAGGAAGCCAGGCGCGGGATATGGCTACACCTTC
- many TRBJ1-2 TRBV24-1 CATSERSQPTNGYTF TGTGCCACCAGTGAGAGGTCCCAACCAACGAATGGCTACACCTTC
- few TRBJ2-3 TRBV27 CASSPLPTGDSTDTQYF TGTGCCAGCAGTCCCCTCCCTACGGGTGACAGCACAGATACGCAGTATTTT
- many TRBJ2-2 TRBV29-1 CSVDMGTGELFF TGCAGCGTTGACATGGGCACCGGGGAGCTGTTTTTT
- - TRBJ2-3 TRBV10-3 CAISEERGDTQYF TGTGCCATCAGTGAGGAGAGGGGGGATACGCAGTATTTT
TRBD2 few TRBJ2-5 TRBV7-9 CASSQTSGEHF TGTGCCAGCAGCCAAACTAGCGGGGAGCACTTC
TRBD1 - TRBJ1-1 TRBV3-1 CASSQTLRGEGFF TGTGCCAGCAGCCAGACCCTCAGGGGGGAAGGTTTCTTT
- few TRBJ2-7 TRBV7-2 CASSLLRYEQYF TGTGCCAGCAGCTTACTCCGGTACGAGCAGTACTTC
- - TRBJ1-2 TRBV20-1 CSARDPRKPIPYGYTF TGCAGTGCTAGAGATCCGAGAAAACCGATCCCCTATGGCTACACCTTC
- - TRBJ2-1 TRBV5-4 CASIGTYNEQFF TGTGCCAGCATCGGGACCTACAATGAGCAGTTCTTC
- many TRBJ1-2 TRBV3-1 CASSQDVAGYGYTF TGTGCCAGCAGCCAAGATGTGGCAGGGTATGGCTACACCTTC
- - TRBJ1-2 TRBV25-1 CASRGLGDGYTF TGTGCCAGCAGAGGACTGGGAGATGGCTACACCTTC
- - TRBJ2-7 TRBV12-3/TRBV12-4 CASSLYGSPTREQYF TGTGCCAGCAGTTTATACGGGTCACCAACACGCGAGCAGTACTTC
- - TRBJ1-6 TRBV9 CASSFGQNGSPLHF TGTGCCAGCAGCTTCGGACAGAATGGATCACCCCTCCACTTT
- few TRBJ2-1 TRBV5-1 CASSLDFGGVNQFF TGCGCCAGCAGCTTGGATTTTGGGGGAGTCAACCAATTCTTC
TRBD1 few TRBJ2-7 TRBV7-9 CASSSGGPPHF TGTGCCAGCAGCTCAGGGGGACCTCCCCACTTC
- few TRBJ1-1 TRBV2 CASSEALQEAEAFF TGTGCCAGCAGTGAAGCGCTTCAGGAAGCTGAAGCTTTCTTT
- few TRBJ2-1 TRBV29-1 CSVVDNEQFF TGCAGCGTTGTAGACAATGAGCAGTTCTTC
- few TRBJ2-3 TRBV20-1 CSARETQGSDTQYF TGCAGTGCTAGAGAAACCCAGGGGTCAGATACGCAGTATTTT
- few TRBJ1-2 TRBV7-8 CASSIPVGGARGGYTF TGTGCCAGCAGCATCCCCGTGGGGGGGGCACGGGGTGGCTACACCTTC
TRBD2 few TRBJ2-7 TRBV12-3/TRBV12-4 CASSASGTTYEQYF TGTGCCAGCAGTGCAAGCGGGACTACCTACGAGCAGTACTTC
- many TRBJ1-1 TRBV6-6 CASSYYLRNTEAFF TGTGCCAGCAGTTACTACCTCAGGAACACTGAAGCTTTCTTT
- - TRBJ2-4 TRBV2 CASSPPGSQNIQYF TGTGCCAGCAGTCCCCCCGGGTCCCAAAACATTCAGTACTTC
- - TRBJ2-3 TRBV7-3 CASSSLGGTTDTQYF TGTGCCAGCAGTTCTTTGGGGGGAACCACAGATACGCAGTATTTT
- few TRBJ1-1 TRBV10-2 CASSVGAHTEAFF TGCGCCAGCAGTGTGGGTGCCCACACTGAAGCTTTCTTT
- - TRBJ1-4 TRBV30 CAWSVREKLFF TGTGCCTGGAGTGTTCGTGAAAAACTGTTTTTT
- - TRBJ1-2 TRBV12-3/TRBV12-4 CASSQGGIRYGYTF TGTGCCAGCAGTCAGGGTGGGATCCGGTATGGCTACACCTTC
- few TRBJ2-3 TRBV4-2 CASSHSKNTDTQYF TGTGCCAGCAGCCACTCGAAAAACACAGATACGCAGTATTTT
- - TRBJ1-5 TRBV12-3/TRBV12-4 CASSLALTGRNQPQHF TGTGCCAGCAGTTTAGCGCTAACGGGTCGTAATCAGCCCCAGCATTTT
- - TRBJ2-1 TRBV29-1 CSVGTGLRFF TGCAGCGTGGGGACGGGCCTGCGGTTCTTC
- few TRBJ2-6 TRBV6-1 CASSEARGDSGANVLTF TGTGCCAGCAGTGAAGCGCGCGGAGACTCTGGGGCCAACGTCCTGACTTTC
TRBD1 many TRBJ1-4 TRBV5-8 CASSSQGAANEKLFF TGTGCCAGCAGCTCCCAGGGGGCAGCTAATGAAAAACTGTTTTTT
- few TRBJ1-1 TRBV5-4 CASAPGLMNTEAFF TGTGCCAGCGCTCCCGGACTCATGAACACTGAAGCTTTCTTT
- few TRBJ2-3 TRBV7-3 CASSPRGGQRNTQYF TGTGCCAGCAGCCCAAGGGGGGGACAGAGGAATACGCAGTATTTT
- - TRBJ1-1 TRBV30 CAWSVLMNTEAFF TGTGCCTGGAGTGTGCTTATGAACACTGAAGCTTTCTTT
- - TRBJ2-5 TRBV2 CASSEAAETQYF TGTGCCAGCAGTGAAGCGGCCGAGACCCAGTACTTC
TRBD2 few TRBJ2-3 TRBV7-8 CASSRVRAGVNTDTQYF TGTGCCAGCAGCCGGGTGAGAGCGGGGGTTAACACAGATACGCAGTATTTT
- few TRBJ1-2 TRBV3-1 CASSHSESAGTYGYTF TGTGCCAGCAGCCACTCCGAGTCGGCAGGAACCTATGGCTACACCTTC
- few TRBJ2-7 TRBV6-2/TRBV6-3 CASRDLARAYEQYF TGTGCCAGCAGGGACCTAGCGAGGGCCTACGAGCAGTACTTC
- - TRBJ1-1 TRBV6-5 CASRGGGGSNEAFF TGTGCCAGCAGAGGGGGGGGAGGCAGTAATGAAGCTTTCTTT
- few TRBJ2-3 TRBV7-9 CASSLARGTDTQYF TGTGCCAGCAGCTTAGCGAGAGGGACAGATACGCAGTATTTT
- few TRBJ1-2 TRBV4-2 CASSPGTNKLGGYTF TGTGCCAGCAGCCCAGGGACAAATAAGCTTGGGGGCTACACCTTC
- - TRBJ1-1 TRBV30 CAWSVPKNTEAFF TGTGCCTGGAGTGTCCCGAAGAACACTGAAGCTTTCTTT
- few TRBJ1-1 TRBV6-6 CASSPQTDRGTEAFF TGTGCCAGCAGTCCTCAGACAGATAGGGGCACTGAAGCTTTCTTT
- few TRBJ1-2 TRBV5-1 CASSLGGPSNYGYTF TGCGCCAGCAGCTTGGGGGGACCATCCAACTATGGCTACACCTTC
- - TRBJ2-1 TRBV5-1 CASTGPSGNEQFF TGCGCCAGCACTGGGCCCTCGGGCAATGAGCAGTTCTTC
TRBD1 - TRBJ1-1 TRBV5-1 CTSSKDRGLAFF TGCACCAGCAGCAAGGACAGGGGACTTGCTTTCTTT
- - TRBJ2-3 TRBV29-1 CSVDTGSVTDTQYF TGCAGCGTTGATACGGGGTCGGTGACAGATACGCAGTATTTT
- - TRBJ2-7 TRBV11-2 CASSFLLANSYEQYF TGTGCCAGCAGCTTTCTCCTAGCAAATTCCTACGAGCAGTACTTC
- few TRBJ2-5 TRBV6-1 CASSEPIQETQYF TGTGCCAGCAGTGAACCGATCCAAGAGACCCAGTACTTC
- few TRBJ2-3 TRBV18 CASSPPRISTDTQYF TGTGCCAGCTCACCACCGAGGATTAGCACAGATACGCAGTATTTT
TRBD2 many TRBJ2-3 TRBV5-6 CASSLEGLALDTQYF TGTGCCAGCAGCTTGGAGGGACTAGCGTTAGATACGCAGTATTTT